One sample yielded the 12 T cell receptor beta chains listed below, sequenced in a study of spatial heterogeneity in lung cancer. MiXCR, run by TCRdb on the 5' RACE reads, gives a single entry per CDR3 protein. The table has under 40,000 distinct CDR3 sequences, 5.2% seen once. Time point specified: sample taken at primary tumor resection. TCRs were sequenced from unsorted whole RNA of tumor, nontumor lung or PBMC. Sequencing used PBMCs, obtained at surgery. These receptors came from a female donor with early-stage non-small cell lung cancer.

This clonotype has ten or more counts. The chain joins TRBV7-3 to TRBJ2-1; 7 positions agree with TRBD2. Trimming removed 5 bases from V and 3 bases from J; junction bases left unmatched: 10. The germline gives CDR1 SGHTA, CDR2 FQGTGA. The CDR3 contains 16 residues. In nucleotides, the CDR3 is TGTGCCAGCAGCGCCGGGGGGAGCCCATACTACAATGAGCAGTTCTTC. It translates to CASSAGGSPYYNEQFF.

The genes are TRBV20-1 and TRBJ1-1, with D uncertain. This CDR3 has 14 amino acids. V shed 1 base and J shed 1 base, with 10 bases lying between them. The germline gives CDR1 DFQATT, CDR2 SNEGSKA (reference sequence). This chain's CDR3 is CSARVRNKNTEAFF. As DNA, the CDR3 is TGCAGTGCTAGAGTTAGGAATAAGAACACTGAAGCTTTCTTT.

In this sample, this clonotype turned up many times. The V call is TRBV7-2, the J call TRBJ2-7, with TRBD2 matching over 9 bases. CDR3 size: 14 residues. Germline assignment: CDR1 SGHTA and CDR2 FQGNSA. Trimming at V came to 8 bases and at J to 2 bases, leaving 7 bases not matched to a gene. CDR3 nucleotide sequence: TGTGCCAGCGGGCGGGGGGGCGGACCCTACGAGCAGTACTTC. It specifies CASGRGGGPYEQYF.

This clonotype was detected ten times or more. The rearrangement joins TRBV9 to TRBJ2-3; 9 bases agree with TRBD1. This CDR3 comprises 16 residues. V lost 2 bases, J lost 11 bases, and 15 bases stayed unmatched. CDR1 is SGDLS, CDR2 YYNGEE, per germline. The chain's CDR3 is CASSVSSGTGRSGQYF. The CDR3, as DNA: TGTGCCAGCAGCGTCTCATCCGGGACAGGGAGGTCAGGGCAGTATTTT.

This clonotype came up many times. This chain links TRBV7-2 with TRBJ2-7; D is unclear. This CDR3 is 14 amino acids long. V was cut by 1 base and J by 1 base, with 8 bases left in between. Germline-derived CDR1 and CDR2 are SGHTA and FQGNSA. CDR3 DNA sequence: TGTGCCAGCAGCTTAGGACTCTTTTCCTACGAGCAGTACTTC. Translated, it gives CASSLGLFSYEQYF.

This clonotype was seen ten or more times. The rearrangement joins TRBV7-9 to TRBJ1-1; D call uncertain. Per the germline V gene, CDR1 is SEHNR and CDR2 is FQNEAQ (reference sequence). The CDR3 is made up of 13 amino acids. Trimming stripped 1 base from V and 5 bases from J, with 8 bases between. The CDR3 sequence is CASSLGGRTEAFF. The DNA of the CDR3 is TGTGCCAGCAGCTTAGGAGGGCGGACTGAAGCTTTCTTT.

This clonotype has at least ten counts. The DNA for the CDR3 is TGTGCCAGCACACGTACAGGGTCCTCAATGAACACTGAAGCTTTCTTT. Encoded protein: CASTRTGSSMNTEAFF. The V and J genes are TRBV9 and TRBJ1-1; the D gene is possibly TRBD1 (6 bases). Trimming left V 6 bases short and J 0 bases short, with 18 bases between. The CDR3 sequence is 16 residues long. CDR1 is SGDLS, CDR2 YYNGEE, per germline. Based on the CDR3 plus reference TRBV9 and TRBJ1-1, the full variable domain is DSGVTQTPKHLITATGQRVTLRCSPRSGDLSVYWYQQSLDQGLQFLIQYYNGEERAKGNILERFSAQQFPDLHSELNLSSLELGDSALYFCASTRTGSSMNTEAFFGQGTRLTVV.

This clonotype was seen at least ten times. The chain combines TRBV4-3 with TRBJ1-1; TRBD1 might be the D (5 bases). V was cut by 0 bases and J by 6 bases, with 17 bases left in between. There are 16 residues in the CDR3. CDR1 is LGHNA, CDR2 YSLEER, per germline. The CDR3 DNA reads as TGCGCCAGCAGCCAAGAGCATTATCGGGGGACGGCTGAAGCTTTCTTT. Amino acids: CASSQEHYRGTAEAFF.

This clonotype was observed a handful of times. This chain connects TRBV9 to TRBJ2-2; tentatively, D is TRBD1 (6 bases). CDR3 size: 13 residues. In germline, CDR1 is SGDLS, CDR2 YYNGEE. V was cut by 4 bases and J by 5 bases, with 9 bases left in between. CDR3 coding DNA: TGTGCCAGCAGCCTCGACAGGACCGGGGAGCTGTTTTTT. It encodes CASSLDRTGELFF.

This clonotype was seen a handful of times. V gene TRBV6-1 combines with J gene TRBJ1-2; no clear D gene. Germline CDR1 is MNHNS and CDR2 is SASEGT. V was shortened by 1 base and J by 8 bases, with 14 bases between the two germline ends. CDR3 size: 14 residues. DNA of the CDR3: TGTGCCAGCAGTGAAGACTCGCGTTCATGGGGCTACACCTTC. Protein product: CASSEDSRSWGYTF.

This clonotype was seen many times. The chain combines TRBV5-1 with TRBJ1-2; no clear D. With 4 bases removed from V and 4 bases from J, the gap between germline ends came to 14 bases. Germline V CDR1 and CDR2: SGHRS, YFSETQ. The CDR3 spans 14 residues. The CDR3 sequence: CASSPRQEVYGYTF. CDR3 nucleotides: TGCGCCAGCAGCCCCCGGCAGGAGGTCTATGGCTACACCTTC.

Many counts were recorded for this clonotype. The chain couples TRBV6-1 to TRBJ2-7; 11 bases fit TRBD1. The junction had 7 bases not matched to a gene; V was cut back by 6 bases and J by 6 bases. The CDR3 is 14 amino acids. In germline, CDR1 is MNHNS, CDR2 SASEGT. DNA for the CDR3: TGTGCCAGCAGCGGGACAGGGGGACGGGGCGAGCAGTACTTC. As protein: CASSGTGGRGEQYF.